The following is a T cell receptor beta chain sequence with its context. Its specificity is not known. These data come from a study of CD8 T cells in Susac syndrome. Study-level points and caveats: Individuals included in the TCR sequencing and HLA analysis were acknowledged by the study to be relatively few in number.

The multiple sclerosis controls, all treatment-naive patients, had relapsing-remitting disease that was stable or active. TEMRA cells were enriched by FACS, while CD8+ and CD4+ T cells were obtained through a negative isolation that was performed magnetically. The germline CDR1 and CDR2 sequences are DFQATT and SNEGSKA (reference sequence). This CDR3 spans 12 amino acids. The V end was cut by 6 bases, the J end by 7 bases, with 15 bases between. RNA, at 0.5 to 1 ug, was reverse transcribed with random hexamers. immunoSEQ multiplex PCR amplified TCR beta CDR3 across 54 Vbeta, 13 Jbeta. TCRdb independently ran MiXCR on the immunoSEQ multiplex PCR reads; one entry per CDR3 protein. The repertoire includes 150,000 or so distinct CDR3 sequences, approximately 94% of them detected once, and about 0.21% sits in the top ten.

This chain connects TRBV20-1 to TRBJ1-2; perhaps TRBD1 as D (5 bases). Sequencing was carried out using CD8+ T cells from PBMCs. This clonotype originated in a human donor with multiple sclerosis. The CDR3 is CSAGGLQSGYTF. For the CDR3, the DNA is TGCAGTGCGGGGGGACTTCAGAGTGGCTACACCTTC.